The 15 T cell receptor beta chains presented below share a single source sample, sequenced in a study of a mutant IDH1 vaccine in newly diagnosed glioma. These TCRs are of unknown antigen specificity. Stated time point: week 23, last vaccination. In the vaccine, a single dose held 300 ug of the mutant IDH1 20-mer peptide, along with topical imiquimod. Produced via immunoSEQ multiplex PCR; TCRdb's table is partial and in-frame only. The table includes around 30,000 clones, approximately 88% detected once. The sequences come from PBMCs, collected from a glioma patient whose treatment included an IDH1 peptide vaccine. All receptors come from a man in his forties with glioma.

The chain is built from TRBV6-4 and TRBJ1-5; D ambiguous. Trimming took off 3 bases at V and 4 bases at J, with 7 bases between the two ends. The CDR3 has 13 residues. CDR1 is MRHNA, CDR2 SNTAGT, per germline. CDR3 DNA sequence: TGTGCCAGCAGTGAGACCCCAAATCAGCCCCAGCATTTT. This gives the protein CASSETPNQPQHF.

V usage is TRBV5-4 and J usage is TRBJ1-1, with D possibly matching TRBD1 (5 bases). The CDR3 loop spans 15 amino acids. Germline loops: CDR1 SGHNT, CDR2 YYREEE (reference sequence). The ends were cut back, 3 bases at V and 3 bases at J, with 15 bases in the middle. CDR3 coding DNA: TGTGCCAGCAGCTCCGCGGGGAGGGGCCACACTGAAGCTTTCTTT. Encoded protein: CASSSAGRGHTEAFF.

This rearrangement joins TRBV2 to TRBJ1-2; no reliable D call. The CDR3 runs to 13 residues. The ends were cut back, 7 bases at V and 0 bases at J, with 9 bases in the middle. CDR1 SNHLY and CDR2 FYNNEI come from the germline V gene. DNA for the CDR3: TGTGCCAGCAAACTTTATACTAACTATGGCTACACCTTC. Translated, it gives CASKLYTNYGYTF.

CDR3 sequence: CASSSPDRGTHSPLHF. CDR3 sequence (DNA): TGTGCCAGCAGTTCCCCGGACAGGGGGACTCATTCACCCCTCCACTTT. V is TRBV28 and J is TRBJ1-6; TRBD1 agrees at 10 bases. With V trimmed by 4 bases and J by 8 bases, 8 bases remained unmatched. Germline V gives CDR1 MDHEN, CDR2 SYDVKM. The CDR3 extends over 16 amino acids.

V usage is TRBV5-1 and J usage is TRBJ1-3, with D uncertain. V was clipped by 7 bases and J by 0 bases, with 11 bases between them. The germline V gene encodes CDR1 SGHRS and CDR2 YFSETQ. The CDR3 consists of 14 residues. Here the CDR3 reads CASSDGISGNTIYF. The CDR3 bases are TGCGCCAGCTCAGACGGCATCTCTGGAAACACCATATATTTT.

This chain uses TRBV18 with TRBJ1-2; TRBD1 agrees at 7 bases. The CDR3 consists of 13 residues. CDR1 is KGHSH and CDR2 is LQKENI in the germline V gene. J gave up 5 bases and V 1 base, and 1 base lay outside the gene matches. DNA for the CDR3: TGTGCCAGCTCACCACGGGACAGATATGGCTACACCTTC. Its protein product is CASSPRDRYGYTF.

This rearrangement joins TRBV6-5 to TRBJ1-1; 9 nucleotides agree with TRBD1. The CDR3 consists of 14 residues. Germline V gene data show CDR1 as MNHEY and CDR2 as SVGAGI. The junction had 2 bases not matched to a gene; V was cut back by 5 bases and J by 1 base. CDR3 protein: CASSRDRENTEAFF. CDR3 bases: TGTGCCAGCAGTCGGGACAGGGAGAACACTGAAGCTTTCTTT.

The rearrangement links TRBV5-1 to TRBJ1-1; no firm D call. Germline loops: CDR1 SGHRS, CDR2 YFSETQ. V lost 5 bases to trimming and J lost 0 bases, with 11 bases between them. The CDR3 spans 14 residues. For the CDR3, the DNA is TGCGCCAGCAGGCCAGACTCCATGAACACTGAAGCTTTCTTT. This translates into CASRPDSMNTEAFF.

V and J are TRBV7-9 and TRBJ1-1; D perhaps matches TRBD1 (5 bases). Germline V gives CDR1 SEHNR, CDR2 FQNEAQ (reference sequence). V was pared by 11 bases and J by 1 base, with 11 bases between. This CDR3 is 12 amino acids long. CDR3 residues: CAGERGNTEAFF. CDR3 in DNA: TGTGCCGGAGAGAGGGGGAACACTGAAGCTTTCTTT.

This chain joins TRBV7-8 and TRBJ2-5, with TRBD1 matching 9 bases. Trimming cost V 7 bases and J 0 bases; bases outside gene matches: 3. There are 14 residues in the CDR3. From germline, CDR1 is SGHVS and CDR2 FQNEAQ. The DNA for the CDR3 is TGTGCCAGCACCGGGACAGGGTACCAAGAGACCCAGTACTTC. It specifies CASTGTGYQETQYF.

This clone showed up just once. This rearrangement joins TRBV5-1 to TRBJ1-3; 7 bases align to TRBD1. CDR1 and CDR2 (germline): SGHRS, YFSETQ. The V segment lost 3 bases and the J segment 2 bases; nucleotides outside the gene matches: 5. The CDR3 has 15 residues. CDR3 nucleotide sequence: TGCGCCAGCAGCTCCCGACAGGGTCCTGGAAACACCATATATTTT. It codes for CASSSRQGPGNTIYF.

J is TRBJ1-1 and V is TRBV2; D ambiguous. This CDR3 spans 16 amino acids. Germline lookup yields CDR1 SNHLY and CDR2 FYNNEI. Trimming cost V 5 bases and J 5 bases, with 21 bases left between them. The CDR3 nucleotides read TGTGCCAGCAGTCCCTCCGGGGTCCGGCAAACGACTGAAGCTTTCTTT. Residues: CASSPSGVRQTTEAFF. Looking up the rest from reference TRBV2 and TRBJ1-1 gives the full variable domain: EPEVTQTPSHQVTQMGQEVILRCVPISNHLYFYWYRQILGQKVEFLVSFYNNEISEKSEIFDDQFSVERPDGSNFTLKIRSTKLEDSAMYFCASSPSGVRQTTEAFFGQGTRLTVV.

The chain uses TRBV19 and TRBJ1-4; D is ambiguous. Germline assignment: CDR1 LNHDA and CDR2 SQIVND (reference sequence). CDR3 size: 20 residues. V was shortened by 1 base and J by 4 bases, with 25 bases between the two germline ends. CDR3 sequence (DNA): TGTGCCAGTAGTATAGTTTACTTCGGACGTTCTCCTAGGGATAATGAAAAACTGTTTTTT. Its protein product is CASSIVYFGRSPRDNEKLFF.

The rearrangement uses TRBV19 and TRBJ1-5; D uncertain. V was clipped by 5 bases and J by 4 bases, with 21 bases between them. The length of the CDR3 is 17 residues. The V gene's germline CDR1 is LNHDA and CDR2 SQIVND (reference sequence). CDR3 sequence reads: CASSPAYLDPANQPQHF. CDR3 in DNA: TGTGCCAGTAGTCCCGCCTATCTTGACCCGGCGAATCAGCCCCAGCATTTT.

This chain connects TRBV6-1 to TRBJ2-5; 9 bases are a match to TRBD1. This CDR3 has 12 amino acids. Germline V gives CDR1 MNHNS, CDR2 SASEGT. V lost 6 bases to trimming and J lost 7 bases; unmatched junction nucleotides: 3. The CDR3: CASSGQGLTQYF. DNA for the CDR3: TGTGCCAGCAGCGGACAGGGGTTGACCCAGTACTTC.